This TCR beta chain was recovered during a study of identical twins. The CDR3 runs 14 residues. The germline V gene has CDR1 MNHEY and CDR2 SVGAGI. Trimming took 0 bases from V and 4 from J, leaving 8 bases between them. MiXCR was run by TCRdb on the 5' RACE reads, yielding one entry per CDR3 protein. The data show 550,000 to 700,000 distinct CDR3 sequences, with approximately 9.6% seen just once and approximately 3.2% held by the top ten. This clonotype was seen at least ten times. The data were also submitted as part of a second study, on yellow fever vaccine responses in identical twins.

The receptor comes from a woman younger than 35 in good health. V gene TRBV6-5 combines with J gene TRBJ2-3; no firm D call. The sample was PBMCs. The CDR3 loop reads CASSYSTLADTQYF. Written as DNA, the CDR3 is TGTGCCAGCAGTTACTCGACCCTCGCAGATACGCAGTATTTT.